This entry is about one T cell receptor (beta chain). Its antigen is unidentified. The sample comes from a study of OX40 agonist ivuxolimab in advanced cancers. Study context: Patients received ivuxolimab, an agonistic anti-OX40 (CD134) antibody. Previous treatment with anti-PD-1, anti-PD-L1 or anti-CTLA-4 therapy was allowed; 40% had received some. Study-level points and caveats: Clonal expansion was seen in CD4+ and CD8+ blood T cells by week 6 at 0.1 to 3.0 mg/kg. Among patients with partial responses at 0.1-3.0 mg/kg, clonal expansion was among the lowest.

Profiling relied on immunoSEQ multiplex PCR, and the TCRdb table lists in-frame clones only, not all of them. The sample consists of approximately 67,000 clones, 75% to 95% of them appearing once. Germline V CDR1 and CDR2: SGHVS, FNYEAQ. The length of the CDR3 is 13 residues. With 4 bases removed from V and 6 bases from J, the gap between germline ends came to 10 bases. The rearrangement uses TRBV7-6 and TRBJ2-1; D uncertain. Specimen: CD4+ or CD8+ T cells sorted from blood, collected in a trial of the OX40 agonist ivuxolimab. The TCR comes from an adult with an advanced solid tumor such as melanoma, head and neck, liver or kidney cancer. CDR3 nucleotide sequence: TGTGCCAGCAGCTCGGTCGGCGGCAATGAGCAGTTCTTC. Translating it yields CASSSVGGNEQFF.